Presented here are 3 T cell receptor beta chains from one specimen sequenced in a study of immune heterogeneity within non-small cell lung tumors (dated 2018 in TCRdb). Genomic DNA extracted from bulk tumor tissue served as TCR template, with around 600 ng gDNA amplified per sample. During surgery, multiple biopsies were taken from each primary tumor, with sampling sites spaced as far apart as possible within the tumor mass. Patients in the study cohort, which was described as untreated, were newly diagnosed NSCLC cases going through curative surgery. These reads were obtained on a HiSeq X Ten. The TCR beta CDR3 region was amplified with a multiplex PCR system whose first round ran for roughly 9 cycles using 32 V-gene forward primers and 13 J-gene reverse primers. TCRdb cleaned the public reads at Q25 with fastp, built clones with MiXCR and kept in-frame beta chains. Rows are combined by CDR3 protein, so each entry shows the most common genes and DNA. For this sample the table gives fewer than 25,000 distinct CDR3 sequences, of which around a quarter were detected only once. The top ten constitute about 3.7% of the sample.

The specimen sequenced was lung tumor tissue. Receptor source: a man in his forties with non-small cell lung cancer.

On this clonotype: The CDR3 end shows no conserved phenylalanine or tryptophan, and so a read error is likely. The chain recombines TRBV4-3 with TRBJ2-7, with 8 bases aligning to TRBD1. Germline V lookup: CDR1 LGHNA, CDR2 YSLEER. CDR3 length equals 16 residues. In nucleotides, the CDR3 is TGCGCCAACAGCCAAGATCGTGCAGGGGGCGGATACGAGCAGTACTTA. It translates to CANSQDRAGGGYEQYL.

This clonotype was seen repeatedly, ten times or more. The chain links TRBV7-8 to TRBJ1-2, with 7 bases that match TRBD1. The CDR3 consists of 16 residues. Trimming at V came to 1 base and at J to 6 bases, leaving 11 bases not matched to a gene. In germline, CDR1 is SGHVS, CDR2 FQNEAQ. The CDR3 DNA follows: TGTGCCAGCAGCTTAGTGGGACAGAATACCCTCGATGGCTACACCTTC. Translated: CASSLVGQNTLDGYTF. The whole variable domain, remainder taken from reference TRBV7-8 and TRBJ1-2, is GAGVSQSPRYKVAKRGQDVALRCDPISGHVSLFWYQQALGQGPEFLTYFQNEAQLDKSGLPSDRFFAERPEGSVSTLKIQRTQQEDSAVYLCASSLVGQNTLDGYTFGSGTRLTVV.

In its sample, this clonotype was seen many times. DNA of the CDR3: TGCGCCAGCAGCTTGGCCGTCCAGGGCAACTATGGCTACACCTTC. Residues: CASSLAVQGNYGYTF. This chain links TRBV5-1 with TRBJ1-2; tentatively, D is TRBD1 (5 bases). The V end was cut by 0 bases, the J end by 2 bases, with 11 bases between. CDR3 length: 15 amino acids. Germline CDR1 is SGHRS and CDR2 is YFSETQ.